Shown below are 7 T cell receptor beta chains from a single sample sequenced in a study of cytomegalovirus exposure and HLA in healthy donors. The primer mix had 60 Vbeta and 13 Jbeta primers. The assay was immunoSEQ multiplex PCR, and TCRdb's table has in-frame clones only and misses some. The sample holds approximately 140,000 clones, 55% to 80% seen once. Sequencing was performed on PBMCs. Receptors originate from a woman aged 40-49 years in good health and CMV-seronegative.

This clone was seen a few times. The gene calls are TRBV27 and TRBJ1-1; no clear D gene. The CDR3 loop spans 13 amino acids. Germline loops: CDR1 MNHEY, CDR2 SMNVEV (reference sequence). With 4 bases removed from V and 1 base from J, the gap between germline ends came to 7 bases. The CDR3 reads CASSYVRNTEAFF. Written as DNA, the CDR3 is TGTGCCAGCAGTTATGTTCGGAACACTGAAGCTTTCTTT.

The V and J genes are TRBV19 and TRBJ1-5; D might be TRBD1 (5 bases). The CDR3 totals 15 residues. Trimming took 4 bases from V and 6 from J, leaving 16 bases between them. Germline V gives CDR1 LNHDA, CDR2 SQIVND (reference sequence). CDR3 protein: CASSNRRGAGQPQHF. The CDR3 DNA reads TGTGCCAGTAGTAACCGACGCGGGGCGGGTCAGCCCCAGCATTTT.

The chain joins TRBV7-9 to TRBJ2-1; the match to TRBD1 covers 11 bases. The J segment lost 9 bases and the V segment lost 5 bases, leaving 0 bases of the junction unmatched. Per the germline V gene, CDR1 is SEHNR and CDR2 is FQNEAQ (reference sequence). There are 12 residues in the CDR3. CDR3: CASSGTGGEQFF. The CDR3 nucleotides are TGTGCCAGCAGCGGGACAGGGGGTGAGCAGTTCTTC.

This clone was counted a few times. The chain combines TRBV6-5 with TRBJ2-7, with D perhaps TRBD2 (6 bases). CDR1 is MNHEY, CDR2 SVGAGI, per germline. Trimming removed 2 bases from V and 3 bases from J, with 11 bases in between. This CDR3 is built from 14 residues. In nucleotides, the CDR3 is TGTGCCAGCAGTTACGGATCGGGGGACTACGAGCAGTACTTC. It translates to CASSYGSGDYEQYF.

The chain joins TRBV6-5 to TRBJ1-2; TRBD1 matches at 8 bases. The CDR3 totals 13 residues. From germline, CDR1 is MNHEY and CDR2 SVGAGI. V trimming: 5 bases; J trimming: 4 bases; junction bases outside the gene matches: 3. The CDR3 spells CASSPGGRYGYTF. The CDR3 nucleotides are TGTGCCAGCAGTCCAGGGGGCCGCTATGGCTACACCTTC.

Here the CDR3 DNA reads TGTGCCAGCAGCTTAGGAGTCGGGACAGGGAGGTACAATGAGCAGTTCTTC. As protein: CASSLGVGTGRYNEQFF. The J gene is TRBJ2-1, the V gene TRBV11-2, with 9 bases aligning to TRBD1. The germline V gene has CDR1 SGHAT and CDR2 FQNNGV. This CDR3 contains 17 residues. The V and J ends lost 1 base and 4 bases, in that order; junction bases with no gene match: 8.

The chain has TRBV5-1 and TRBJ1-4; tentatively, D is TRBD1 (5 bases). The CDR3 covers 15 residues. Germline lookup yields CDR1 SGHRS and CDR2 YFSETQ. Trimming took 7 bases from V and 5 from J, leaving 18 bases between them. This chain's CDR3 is CASRIRDSWNEKLFF. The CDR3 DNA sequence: TGCGCCAGCCGCATCCGGGACTCGTGGAATGAAAAACTGTTTTTT.